What follows are 17 T cell receptor beta chains derived from one specimen sequenced in a study of blood T cell repertoires in COVID-19. The protocol was immunoSEQ multiplex PCR, while the TCRdb copy is restricted to in-frame clones and leaves out a portion. The sample has 65,000 to 85,000 clones; approximately 89% are singletons. Sequencing was carried out using peripheral blood. The receptor source for this set is a middle-aged man with active COVID-19.

As DNA, the CDR3 is TGTGCCAGCTCGCTCCCTTACATCAGGACAGGGAGACTCTACGAGCAGTACTTC. Translated, it gives CASSLPYIRTGRLYEQYF. The chain carries TRBV9 and TRBJ2-7; 8 bases match TRBD1. Germline V gene sequence: CDR1 SGDLS, CDR2 YYNGEE. Trimming at V came to 7 bases and at J to 3 bases, leaving 21 bases not matched to a gene. This CDR3 is 18 amino acids long.

The rearrangement joins TRBV6-6 to TRBJ2-2; 14 nucleotides agree with TRBD2. V dropped 6 bases and J dropped 6; count of bases not matched to a gene: 0. Germline V gene data show CDR1 as MNHNY and CDR2 as SVGAGI (reference sequence). This CDR3 has 14 amino acids. The CDR3 region has the DNA TGTGCCAGCAGGACTAGCGGGGGGGCCGGGGAGCTGTTTTTT. It translates to CASRTSGGAGELFF.

This clone has only one observation. The chain has TRBV4-2 and TRBJ2-6, with D hard to call. This CDR3 region has 16 residues. Trimming stripped 0 bases from V and 1 base from J, with 7 bases between. CDR1 is LGHNA and CDR2 is YNFKEQ in the germline V gene. CDR3 in DNA: TGTGCCAGCAGCCAAGATTGGGCTTCTGGGGCCAACGTCCTGACTTTC. Translating gives CASSQDWASGANVLTF.

The chain is built from TRBV29-1 and TRBJ1-2; 7 nucleotides match TRBD1. Germline V CDR1 and CDR2: SQVTM, ANQGSEA. V was clipped by 5 bases and J by 3 bases; unmatched bases: 3. The CDR3 is 12 residues long. In DNA, the CDR3 is TGCAGCGTTCCCCAGGGGGACTATGGCTACACCTTC. As protein: CSVPQGDYGYTF.

The genes are TRBV7-6 and TRBJ2-7; no definite D call. Per germline, CDR1 SGHVS and CDR2 FNYEAQ. V shed 1 base and J shed 2 bases, with 12 bases lying between them. The CDR3 covers 15 residues. The CDR3 protein is CASSLGDGGTYEQYF. CDR3 in DNA: TGTGCCAGCAGCTTAGGAGACGGCGGAACCTACGAGCAGTACTTC. Variable domain in full (rest from reference TRBV7-6 and TRBJ2-7): GAGVSQSPRYKVTKRGQDVALRCDPISGHVSLYWYRQALGQGPEFLTYFNYEAQQDKSGLPNDRFSAERPEGSISTLTIQRTEQRDSAMYRCASSLGDGGTYEQYFGPGTRLTVT.

The J gene is TRBJ1-1, the V gene TRBV9; D ambiguous. This CDR3 spans 15 amino acids. Germline V gene lookup returns CDR1 SGDLS and CDR2 YYNGEE. Trimming removed 0 bases from V and 5 bases from J, with 14 bases in between. The CDR3 region is CASSVDGKPRTEAFF. CDR3 in DNA: TGTGCCAGCAGCGTAGACGGTAAACCGAGGACTGAAGCTTTCTTT.

This clone was observed once. V and J are TRBV6-2 or TRBV6-3 and TRBJ2-1, with D possibly being TRBD1 (6 bases). The germline CDR1 and CDR2 sequences are MNHEY and SVGEGT. Trimming took off 2 bases at V and 4 bases at J, with 18 bases between the two ends. This CDR3 is built from 17 residues. The CDR3 coding sequence is TGTGCCAGCAGTTACGTCGCAGGGGAGTATCTTTACAATGAGCAGTTCTTC. Its translation: CASSYVAGEYLYNEQFF.

In this sample, this clone turned up once. The rearrangement links TRBV9 to TRBJ1-2; 10 positions agree with TRBD1. Germline CDR1 and CDR2: SGDLS and YYNGEE. The CDR3 has 15 residues. V shed 3 bases and J 6 bases; nucleotides not matched to a gene: 8. CDR3 amino acids: CASSAQPGQGNGYTF. CDR3 coding DNA: TGTGCCAGCAGCGCCCAACCGGGACAGGGGAATGGCTACACCTTC.

This clone has just one count. This chain uses TRBV6-4 with TRBJ2-3; D may be TRBD1 (5 bases). V gave up 0 bases and J gave up 3 bases, with 7 bases separating them. This CDR3 contains 14 residues. Germline V gives CDR1 MRHNA, CDR2 SNTAGT. The DNA of the CDR3 is TGTGCCAGCAGTGACTCCAGGGAAACAGATACGCAGTATTTT. Translated: CASSDSRETDTQYF.

The rearrangement links TRBV4-3 to TRBJ1-5; a weak D match, TRBD1 (5 bases). Looked up from germline, CDR1 is LGHNA and CDR2 is YSLEER. This CDR3 is built from 15 residues. Trimming took 0 bases from V and 4 from J, leaving 10 bases between them. The chain's CDR3 is CASSQDLGGNQPQHF. In DNA form, the CDR3 reads TGCGCCAGCAGCCAAGATTTGGGGGGTAATCAGCCCCAGCATTTT.

V is TRBV7-2 and J is TRBJ1-5; possibly TRBD1 for D (5 bases). V lost 4 bases, J lost 6 bases, and 19 bases lay in between. The CDR3 is made up of 16 amino acids. Germline lookup yields CDR1 SGHTA and CDR2 FQGNSA. The CDR3 protein is CASSSGVFREGQPQHF. The CDR3 DNA follows: TGTGCCAGCAGCTCGGGGGTCTTTAGGGAGGGTCAGCCCCAGCATTTT.

This clone was seen once. The CDR3 is CASSITGYDYGYTF. In DNA, the CDR3 is TGCGCCAGCAGCATCACAGGGTACGACTATGGCTACACCTTC. The chain has TRBV5-1 and TRBJ1-2; D perhaps matches TRBD1 (6 bases). V lost 4 bases to trimming and J lost 3 bases, with 13 bases between them. The CDR3 is made up of 14 amino acids. From germline, CDR1 is SGHRS and CDR2 YFSETQ.

This clone was seen only a few times. This chain connects TRBV6-2 or TRBV6-3 to TRBJ2-7, with 8 positions matching TRBD2. The CDR3 totals 15 residues. With 2 bases clipped from V and 2 bases from J, the junction kept 5 bases outside the gene matches. Germline V CDR1 and CDR2: MNHEY, SVGEGT. The chain's CDR3 is CASSYVLAGAYEQYF. CDR3 nucleotide sequence: TGTGCCAGCAGTTACGTCCTAGCGGGCGCCTACGAGCAGTACTTC.

CDR3 protein: CASRTDTYNEQFF. The CDR3 region has the DNA TGTGCCAGTCGGACAGATACCTACAATGAGCAGTTCTTC. The V and J genes are TRBV5-4 and TRBJ2-1, with D possibly matching TRBD1 (6 bases). V lost 8 bases and J lost 2, with 11 bases in between. This CDR3 is built from 13 residues. Germline CDR1 is SGHNT and CDR2 is YYREEE (reference sequence).

For the CDR3, the DNA is TGTGCCAGCAGTGAACTCTCGGTGGAAGAGACCCAGTACTTC. Protein sequence: CASSELSVEETQYF. The chain uses TRBV2 and TRBJ2-5; D is ambiguous. Germline loops: CDR1 SNHLY, CDR2 FYNNEI. The CDR3 runs to 14 residues. V was cut by 2 bases and J by 3 bases, with 10 bases left in between.

This clone was seen only once. The V call is TRBV25-1, the J call TRBJ1-1; D is uncertain. Germline V gives CDR1 MGHDK, CDR2 SYGVNS. The V gene lost 5 bases and the J gene lost 6 bases, with 13 bases spanning the gap. This CDR3 is 13 amino acids long. The CDR3 DNA reads TGTGCCAGCAGTCCGGGGATCTCCGCTGAAGCTTTCTTT. Translating it yields CASSPGISAEAFF.

The chain recombines TRBV3-1 (or the pseudogene TRBV3-2) with TRBJ1-1, with D unresolved. CDR3 size: 15 residues. Germline-derived CDR1 and CDR2 are LGHDT and YNNKEL (reference sequence). V was clipped by 2 bases and J by 3 bases, with 13 bases between them. The CDR3 DNA reads TGTGCCAGCAGCCAAACCCTGGGCTTGGACACTGAAGCTTTCTTT. It specifies CASSQTLGLDTEAFF.